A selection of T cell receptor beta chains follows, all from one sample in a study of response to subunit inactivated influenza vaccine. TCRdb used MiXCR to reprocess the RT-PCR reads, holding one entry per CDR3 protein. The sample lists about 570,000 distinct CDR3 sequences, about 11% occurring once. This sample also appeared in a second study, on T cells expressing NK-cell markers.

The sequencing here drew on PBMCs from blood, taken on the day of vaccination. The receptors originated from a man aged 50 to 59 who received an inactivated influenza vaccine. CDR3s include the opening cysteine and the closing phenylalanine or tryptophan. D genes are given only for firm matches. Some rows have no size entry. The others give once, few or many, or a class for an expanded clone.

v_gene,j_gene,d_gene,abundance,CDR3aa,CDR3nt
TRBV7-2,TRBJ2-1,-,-,CASSTYGGGAYNEQFF,TGTGCCAGCAGCACCTACGGCGGCGGGGCCTACAATGAGCAGTTCTTC
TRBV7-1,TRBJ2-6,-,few,CASSSGRIVSSGELTGANVLTF,TGTGCCAGCAGCTCGGGCAGGATAGTGTCTAGTGGTGAACTGACTGGGGCCAACGTCCTGACTTTC
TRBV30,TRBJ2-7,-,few,CAWSKGSSSYEQYF,TGTGCCTGGAGTAAAGGTTCTAGCTCCTACGAGCAGTACTTC
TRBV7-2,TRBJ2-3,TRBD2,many,CASSLPRTSGTDTQYF,TGTGCCAGCAGCTTACCCCGGACTAGCGGCACAGATACGCAGTATTTT
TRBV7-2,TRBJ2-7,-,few,CASSLGPPHEQYF,TGTGCCAGCAGCTTAGGACCCCCCCACGAGCAGTACTTC
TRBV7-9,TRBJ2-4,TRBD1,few,CASSSTGGANIQYF,TGTGCCAGCAGCTCTACAGGGGGCGCAAACATTCAGTACTTC
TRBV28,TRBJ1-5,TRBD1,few,CASSPPGQGLQPQHF,TGTGCCAGCAGCCCCCCGGGACAGGGTTTACAGCCCCAGCATTTT
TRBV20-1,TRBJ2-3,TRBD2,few,CSARDPSSGSTDTQYF,TGCAGTGCTAGAGATCCTTCTAGCGGGAGTACAGATACGCAGTATTTT
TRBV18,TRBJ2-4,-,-,CASSPPGLGSKNIQYF,TGTGCCAGCTCACCCCCCGGACTGGGCTCCAAAAACATTCAGTACTTC
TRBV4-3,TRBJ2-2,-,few,CASSQEGLTGELFF,TGCGCCAGCAGCCAAGAAGGCCTCACCGGGGAGCTGTTTTTT
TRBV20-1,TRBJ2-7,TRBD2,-,CSARQASGGSYEQYF,TGCAGTGCTAGACAGGCTAGCGGGGGGTCCTACGAGCAGTACTTC
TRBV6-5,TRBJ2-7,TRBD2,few,CASSYQGGALAYEQYF,TGTGCCAGCAGTTACCAGGGAGGGGCCTTAGCCTACGAGCAGTACTTC
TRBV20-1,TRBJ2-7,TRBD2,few,CSARAAGGPHEQYF,TGCAGTGCTAGAGCAGCGGGAGGGCCCCACGAGCAGTACTTC
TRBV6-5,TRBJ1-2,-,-,CASSYSWISNYGYTF,TGTGCCAGCAGTTACTCATGGATCTCTAACTATGGCTACACCTTC
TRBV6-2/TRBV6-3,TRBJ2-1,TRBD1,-,CASSSGTVQFF,TGTGCCAGCAGCTCCGGGACAGTGCAGTTCTTC
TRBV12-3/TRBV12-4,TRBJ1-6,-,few,CASSLVVNSPLHF,TGTGCCAGCAGTTTAGTTGTGAATTCACCCCTCCACTTT
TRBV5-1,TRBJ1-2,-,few,CASSLSVFNYGYTF,TGCGCCAGCAGCTTGTCGGTCTTTAACTATGGCTACACCTTC
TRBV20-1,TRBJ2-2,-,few,CSAPGGRANTGELFF,TGCAGTGCCCCAGGAGGCAGGGCGAACACCGGGGAGCTGTTTTTT
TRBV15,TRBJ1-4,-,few,CATSRVAGSNEKLFF,TGTGCCACCAGCAGAGTGGCAGGGTCTAATGAAAAACTGTTTTTT
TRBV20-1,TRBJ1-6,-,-,CSARRQGGGSYNSPLHF,TGCAGTGCTAGACGCCAGGGAGGTGGCTCCTATAATTCACCCCTCCACTTT
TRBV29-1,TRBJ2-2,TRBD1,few,CSVAPGTEGTGELFF,TGCAGCGTTGCCCCCGGGACAGAGGGCACCGGGGAGCTGTTTTTT
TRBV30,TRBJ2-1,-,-,CAWRRGATLVHEQFF,TGTGCCTGGAGGAGGGGGGCCACACTGGTCCATGAGCAGTTCTTC
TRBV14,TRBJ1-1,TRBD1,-,CASSQWDRALNTEAFF,TGTGCCAGCAGCCAATGGGACAGAGCACTGAACACTGAAGCTTTCTTT
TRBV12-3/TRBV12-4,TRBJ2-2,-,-,CASSHPPELGSGELFF,TGTGCCAGCAGTCATCCTCCGGAGCTTGGTTCCGGGGAGCTGTTTTTT
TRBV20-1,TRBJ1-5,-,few,CSARDLGRNDQPQHF,TGCAGTGCTAGAGATTTAGGACGGAATGATCAGCCCCAGCATTTT
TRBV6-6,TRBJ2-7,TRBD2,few,CASRVGGDEQYF,TGTGCCAGCAGAGTTGGGGGGGACGAGCAGTACTTC
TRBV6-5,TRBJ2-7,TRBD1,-,CASSYTGGRVYEQYF,TGTGCCAGCAGTTATACAGGGGGCAGAGTGTACGAGCAGTACTTC
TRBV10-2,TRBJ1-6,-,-,CASCLGRDSPLHF,TGCGCCAGTTGTCTCGGGCGGGACTCACCCCTCCACTTT
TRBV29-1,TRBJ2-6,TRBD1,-,CSVVTIGQGAPGANVLTF,TGCAGCGTTGTAACTATAGGACAGGGGGCGCCTGGGGCCAACGTCCTGACTTTC
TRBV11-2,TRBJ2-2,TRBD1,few,CASSKIGTGGISGYTGELFF,TGTGCCAGCAGCAAAATCGGGACAGGGGGCATAAGTGGTTACACCGGGGAGCTGTTTTTT
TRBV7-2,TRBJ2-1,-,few,CASSLDGRGGLGEQFF,TGTGCCAGCAGCTTAGATGGCAGGGGCGGACTTGGTGAGCAGTTCTTC
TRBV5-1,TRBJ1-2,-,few,CASSSTNNYGYTF,TGCGCCAGCAGCTCGACGAACAACTATGGCTACACCTTC
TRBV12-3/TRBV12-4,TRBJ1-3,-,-,CASSFEGRAGNTIYF,TGTGCCAGCAGTTTTGAGGGTAGAGCTGGAAACACCATATATTTT
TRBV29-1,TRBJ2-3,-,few,CSVAAQERKIGDTQYF,TGCAGCGTTGCGGCACAAGAAAGGAAAATCGGAGATACGCAGTATTTT
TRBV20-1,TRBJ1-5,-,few,CSAIGGGNQPQHF,TGCAGTGCTATAGGAGGCGGCAATCAGCCCCAGCATTTT
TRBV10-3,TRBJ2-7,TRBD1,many,CAISPGTGGGYEQYF,TGTGCCATCAGTCCCGGGACAGGGGGCGGCTACGAGCAGTACTTC
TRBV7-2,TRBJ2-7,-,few,CASSLSKIDFGAPYEQYF,TGTGCCAGCAGCTTATCGAAGATCGATTTTGGGGCTCCCTACGAGCAGTACTTC
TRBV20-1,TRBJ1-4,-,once,CSARPGGGPSNEKLFF,TGCAGTGCTAGACCTGGAGGAGGGCCAAGTAATGAAAAACTGTTTTTT
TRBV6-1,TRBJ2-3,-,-,CASRLGPYTDTQYF,TGTGCCAGCCGTCTGGGGCCGTATACAGATACGCAGTATTTT
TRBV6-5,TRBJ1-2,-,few,CASSYSSGDYGYTF,TGTGCCAGCAGTTACTCATCCGGGGACTATGGCTACACCTTC
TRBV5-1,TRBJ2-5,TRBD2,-,CASRSSGGAWETQYF,TGCGCCAGCAGGTCTAGCGGGGGGGCATGGGAGACCCAGTACTTC
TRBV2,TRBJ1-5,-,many,CASRGYGNEPQHF,TGTGCCAGCAGGGGGTACGGTAATGAGCCCCAGCATTTT
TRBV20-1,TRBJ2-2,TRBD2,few,CSARDLAGVTGELFF,TGCAGTGCTAGAGATCTAGCGGGGGTTACCGGGGAGCTGTTTTTT
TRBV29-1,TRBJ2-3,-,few,CSVAEGGADTQYF,TGCAGCGTTGCGGAGGGGGGCGCAGATACGCAGTATTTT
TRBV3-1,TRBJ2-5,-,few,CASSQDWFGGQETQYF,TGTGCCAGCAGCCAAGATTGGTTTGGCGGACAAGAGACCCAGTACTTC
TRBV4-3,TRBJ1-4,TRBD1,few,CASSHNRGVREKLFF,TGCGCCAGCAGCCACAACAGGGGGGTCAGAGAAAAACTGTTTTTT
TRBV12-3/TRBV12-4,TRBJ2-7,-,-,CASSFAALYEQYF,TGTGCCAGCAGTTTCGCGGCCCTCTACGAGCAGTACTTC
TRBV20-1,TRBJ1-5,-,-,CSALRDESNQPQHF,TGCAGTGCGCTCCGGGACGAAAGCAATCAGCCCCAGCATTTT